This entry is about one TCR beta chain. This entry comes from a study of blood T cell repertoires in COVID-19. Study as a whole: PBMCs, B-cell-depleted T cells, or T cells provided the cDNA or gDNA that made up the material.

Authors' analysis steps: Reference gene primer amplification gave nucleated cell count estimates. Profiling relied on immunoSEQ multiplex PCR, and the TCRdb table lists in-frame clones only, not all of them. The V and J calls and clone size were taken over from that table, and D and trimming were inferred from the DNA. The sample has 70,000 to 100,000 clones, approximately 70% seen once. V lost 3 bases to trimming and J lost 6 bases, with 12 bases between them. This CDR3 is 13 amino acids long. The sequenced sample was peripheral blood. The clonotype comes from a woman aged 55-70 years in a cohort sampled during active or convalescent COVID-19. The chain combines TRBV12-3 or TRBV12-4 with TRBJ2-7; possible D gene TRBD2, 5 bases. The CDR3 here is CASSFSGPGEQYF. The DNA of the CDR3 is TGTGCCAGCAGTTTCAGCGGTCCCGGCGAGCAGTACTTC.